A single sample is the source of the 18 T cell receptor beta chains below, sequenced in a study of cytomegalovirus exposure and HLA in healthy donors. The PCR ran on 60 Vbeta and 13 Jbeta primers. Clones were sequenced by immunoSEQ multiplex PCR, and TCRdb holds only the in-frame ones, with some missing. Of about 180,000 clones detected, just over 70% appear once; the ten largest clones hold under 2.5%. The sample was PBMCs. The receptors originated from a human donor in good health.

The J gene is TRBJ1-3, the V gene TRBV18; 8 bases are a match to TRBD1. CDR3 size: 16 residues. With V trimmed by 2 bases and J by 4 bases, 7 bases remained unmatched. Germline V CDR1 and CDR2: KGHSH, LQKENI. The DNA of the CDR3 is TGTGCCAGCTCACCATCCGGACAGGGTTACGGAAACACCATATATTTT. Translated: CASSPSGQGYGNTIYF.

CDR3: CASSRDRGTPSTDTQYF. DNA for the CDR3: TGTGCCAGCAGCAGGGACAGGGGTACTCCTAGCACAGATACGCAGTATTTT. The V call is TRBV5-5, the J call TRBJ2-3; 10 positions agree with TRBD1. Germline CDR1 is SGHKS and CDR2 is YYEKEE (reference sequence). The junction had 8 bases not matched to a gene; V was cut back by 4 bases and J by 0 bases. CDR3 length: 17 amino acids.

The gene calls are TRBV7-2 and TRBJ1-1, with D hard to call. The germline V gene encodes CDR1 SGHTA and CDR2 FQGNSA. Trimming removed 3 bases from V and 3 bases from J, with 8 bases in between. The length of the CDR3 is 13 residues. CDR3 in DNA: TGTGCCAGCAGCTTGTCCCTTTACACTGAAGCTTTCTTT. Its protein product is CASSLSLYTEAFF.

The chain joins TRBV7-9 to TRBJ1-2; maybe TRBD1 (5 bases). CDR3 size: 14 residues. Germline V lookup: CDR1 SEHNR, CDR2 FQNEAQ (reference sequence). The ends were cut back, 2 bases at V and 8 bases at J, with 15 bases in the middle. DNA for the CDR3: TGTGCCAGCAGCTTAAGCAGGGCTGTCGAGGGCTACACCTTC. This gives the protein CASSLSRAVEGYTF.

This chain connects TRBV7-2 to TRBJ2-7; a possible D gene is TRBD1 (5 bases). V was trimmed by 1 base and J by 6 bases, leaving 10 bases between them. CDR1 is SGHTA, CDR2 FQGNSA, per germline. This CDR3 contains 13 residues. DNA for the CDR3: TGTGCCAGCAGCTTAGTTACAGGATCCGAGCAGTACTTC. Translated, it gives CASSLVTGSEQYF.

V usage is TRBV5-1 and J usage is TRBJ1-2, with no clear D. CDR1 is SGHRS, CDR2 YFSETQ, per germline. Deletions cut 1 base from V and 3 bases from J, with 7 bases between. The CDR3 extends over 13 amino acids. The CDR3 sequence: CASSLTSYYGYTF. In DNA form, the CDR3 reads TGCGCCAGCAGCTTGACGAGCTACTATGGCTACACCTTC.

This clone showed up just once. The V and J genes are TRBV12-5 and TRBJ2-5, with 9 bases matching TRBD2. The J segment lost 5 bases and the V segment lost 5 bases, leaving 3 bases of the junction unmatched. Germline CDR1 is LGHNT and CDR2 is FRNRAP. This CDR3 is built from 13 residues. The CDR3 reads CASGDGTSETQYF. CDR3 in DNA: TGTGCTAGTGGTGACGGGACTAGCGAGACCCAGTACTTC. The whole variable domain, remainder taken from reference TRBV12-5 and TRBJ2-5, is DARVTQTPRHKVTEMGQEVTMRCQPILGHNTVFWYRQTMMQGLELLAYFRNRAPLDDSGMPKDRFSAEMPDATLATLKIQPSEPRDSAVYFCASGDGTSETQYFGPGTRLLVL.

This sequence joins TRBV13 and TRBJ2-1, with 8 bases fitting TRBD1. CDR1 is PRHDT and CDR2 is FYEKMQ in the germline V gene (reference sequence). Unmatched junction bases numbered 12, after V lost 5 bases and J lost 0 bases. This CDR3 spans 18 amino acids. The CDR3 DNA follows: TGTGCCAGCAGCCGACATACACGACAGGGGACCTCCTACAATGAGCAGTTCTTC. Its translation is CASSRHTRQGTSYNEQFF.

This clone has a single count. At the DNA level, this CDR3 is encoded by other sequences in the same sample as well. J is TRBJ2-7 and V is TRBV19, with 10 nucleotides matching TRBD2. Germline V gives CDR1 LNHDA, CDR2 SQIVND (reference sequence). The CDR3 covers 14 residues. V shed 4 bases, J shed 1 base, and the junction held 1 base outside the gene matches. The CDR3 DNA follows: TGTGCCAGTAGTACTAGCGGGGGTTCCTACGAGCAGTACTTC. As protein: CASSTSGGSYEQYF.

This sequence joins TRBV9 and TRBJ1-6; TRBD1 matches at 9 bases. Germline V gene lookup returns CDR1 SGDLS and CDR2 YYNGEE. The CDR3 consists of 16 residues. V trimming: 2 bases; J trimming: 7 bases; junction bases outside the gene matches: 7. CDR3 sequence reads: CASSVGPGTGNSPLHF. CDR3 DNA: TGTGCCAGCAGCGTTGGGCCCGGGACAGGGAATTCACCCCTCCACTTT.

V and J are TRBV7-6 and TRBJ1-1; a possible D gene is TRBD1 (5 bases). Germline values: CDR1 SGHVS, CDR2 FNYEAQ. The CDR3 sequence is 16 residues long. The V end was cut by 5 bases, the J end by 1 base, with 17 bases between. CDR3 nucleotides: TGTGCCAGCAGCCCTAGGGACCGGGGGGGGAACACTGAAGCTTTCTTT. This gives the protein CASSPRDRGGNTEAFF.

As concerns this clone: Additional DNA sequences in this sample encode the identical CDR3. The rearrangement joins TRBV30 to TRBJ2-1; TRBD2 is a possible D gene (5 bases). Germline V gene lookup returns CDR1 GTSNPN and CDR2 SVGIG (reference sequence). V was pared by 3 bases and J by 10 bases, with 13 bases between. The CDR3 consists of 12 residues. The CDR3 loop reads CAWSRVGVEQFF. The CDR3 DNA is TGTGCCTGGAGCCGGGTCGGGGTCGAGCAGTTCTTC.

V gene TRBV15 combines with J gene TRBJ1-3, with D tentatively TRBD1 (5 bases). V lost 0 bases and J lost 2, with 14 bases in between. The germline CDR1 and CDR2 sequences are LNHNV and YYDKDF (reference sequence). The CDR3 loop spans 17 amino acids. The DNA of the CDR3 is TGTGCCACCAGCAGAGACGGTGGAGGGGTCACTGGAAACACCATATATTTT. Its protein product is CATSRDGGGVTGNTIYF.

CDR3 DNA: TGCAGCTACAGGGTCCCGAACACCGGGGAGCTGTTTTTT. Translating gives CSYRVPNTGELFF. The chain uses TRBV29-1 and TRBJ2-2; a weak D match, TRBD1 (6 bases). V was trimmed by 8 bases and J by 0 bases, leaving 10 bases between them. This CDR3 spans 13 amino acids. Germline V gene data show CDR1 as SQVTM and CDR2 as ANQGSEA.

This CDR3 reads CASSDPGHGDLYEQYF. The DNA for the CDR3 is TGTGCCAGCAGTGACCCGGGACACGGGGACCTCTACGAGCAGTACTTC. V gene TRBV6-1 combines with J gene TRBJ2-7, with a possible D match to TRBD1 (6 bases). CDR1 and CDR2 (germline): MNHNS, SASEGT. The CDR3 covers 16 residues. V dropped 3 bases and J dropped 3 bases, with 18 bases sitting between them.

The chain couples TRBV5-6 to TRBJ2-1, with 11 bases aligning to TRBD2. The CDR3 has 16 amino acids. After removal of 3 bases from V and 3 bases from J, the junction contained 5 bases not matched to a gene. The germline CDR1 and CDR2 sequences are SGHDT and YYEEEE. The CDR3 is CASSYAGTSGYNEQFF. Here the CDR3 DNA reads TGTGCCAGCAGCTACGCCGGGACTAGCGGCTACAATGAGCAGTTCTTC.

The table lists this clone with a count of one. The rearrangement links TRBV10-1 to TRBJ2-1, with 10 bases matching TRBD1. The J segment lost 7 bases and the V segment lost 6 bases, leaving 9 bases of the junction unmatched. Germline lookup yields CDR1 WNHNN and CDR2 SYGVQD (reference sequence). The CDR3 is 15 amino acids. CDR3 protein: CASSPGQGLSNEQFF. Written as DNA, the CDR3 is TGCGCCAGCAGCCCGGGACAGGGGCTGTCGAATGAGCAGTTCTTC.

To note about this clone: At one end, the junction sequence differs from germline, possibly due to a read error. V and J are TRBV7-7 and TRBJ2-7; 9 bases align to TRBD1. Germline CDR1 reads SSHAT; CDR2 reads FNYEAQ (reference sequence). The CDR3 consists of 17 residues. CDR3 sequence reads: CASSLEVGTGSSYEQYF. CDR3 nucleotide sequence: TGTGCTAGCAGCTTAGAAGTAGGGACAGGGTCTTCCTACGAGCAGTACTTC.